The entry below describes one T cell receptor (beta chain). This CDR3 has 13 residues. V dropped 2 bases and J dropped 5; count of bases not matched to a gene: 4. Germline V lookup: CDR1 GTSNPN, CDR2 SVGIG (reference sequence). In the original analysis: For nucleated cells, counts were estimated from reference gene primer amplification. Sequenced by immunoSEQ multiplex PCR; TCRdb stores in-frame clones only, minus some. The DNA was the basis for D and trimming; V, J and clone size are from that table. The sample has under 400,000 clones, 85% to 90% seen once. This entry comes from a study of blood T cell repertoires in COVID-19. Across the study: Sample material is recorded as cDNA or gDNA derived from T cells, B-cell-depleted T cells, or PBMCs.

The rearrangement links TRBV30 to TRBJ2-7; 9 bases agree with TRBD1. This receptor was identified in a man aged 18 to 29 with active or convalescent COVID-19. Input material: peripheral blood. CDR3 bases: TGTGCCTGGAGTAAAGGGACAGGGAACGAGCAGTACTTC. Translated: CAWSKGTGNEQYF.